Here is one T cell receptor (beta chain) with its context. The data stem from a study of blood T cell repertoires in COVID-19. About the research overall: There were acute and convalescent COVID-19 samples, and they came from the United States, Italy and Spain. T cells, B-cell-depleted T cells, or PBMCs provided the cDNA or gDNA that served as material.

Original handling: Scientists estimated how many nucleated cells there were by amplifying reference gene primers. The method was immunoSEQ multiplex PCR; TCRdb's version includes in-frame clones alone and lacks a portion of them. V, J and clone size derive from that table, while D and trimming were established from the DNA sequence. The data show about 300,000 clones, with more than 70% seen just once and around 1.5% held by the top ten. Trimming shortened V by 10 bases and J by 1 base, and 13 bases separated the two germline ends. Germline V lookup: CDR1 MNHEY, CDR2 SVGAGI. CDR3 length equals 13 residues.

The chain uses TRBV6-5 and TRBJ1-1, with a tentative D call TRBD1 (6 bases). The sample consisted of peripheral blood. The sequence was obtained from a woman aged 45-60 years with acute or convalescent COVID-19. The CDR3 sequence: CATSPGQNTEAFF. CDR3 sequence (DNA): TGTGCCACCAGCCCGGGACAGAACACTGAAGCTTTCTTT.